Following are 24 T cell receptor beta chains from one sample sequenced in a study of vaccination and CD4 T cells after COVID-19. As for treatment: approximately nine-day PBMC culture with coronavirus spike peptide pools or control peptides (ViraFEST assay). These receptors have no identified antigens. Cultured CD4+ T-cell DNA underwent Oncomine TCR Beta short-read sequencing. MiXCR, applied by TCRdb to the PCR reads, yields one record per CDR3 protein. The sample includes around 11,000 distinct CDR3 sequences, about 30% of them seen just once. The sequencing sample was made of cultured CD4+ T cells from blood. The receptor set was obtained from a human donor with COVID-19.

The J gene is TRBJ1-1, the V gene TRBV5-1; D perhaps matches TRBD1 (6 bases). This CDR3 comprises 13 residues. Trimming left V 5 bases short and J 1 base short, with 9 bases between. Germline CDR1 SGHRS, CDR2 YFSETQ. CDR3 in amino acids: CASREQGNTEAFF. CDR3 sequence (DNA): TGCGCCAGCAGGGAACAGGGGAACACTGAAGCTTTCTTT.

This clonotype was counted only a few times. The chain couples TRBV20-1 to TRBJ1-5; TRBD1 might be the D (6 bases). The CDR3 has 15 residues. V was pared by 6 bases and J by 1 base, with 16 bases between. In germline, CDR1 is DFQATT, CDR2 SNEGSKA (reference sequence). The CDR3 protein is CSAKAPTGSNQPQHF. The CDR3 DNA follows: TGCAGTGCCAAAGCCCCAACAGGGAGCAATCAGCCCCAGCATTTT.

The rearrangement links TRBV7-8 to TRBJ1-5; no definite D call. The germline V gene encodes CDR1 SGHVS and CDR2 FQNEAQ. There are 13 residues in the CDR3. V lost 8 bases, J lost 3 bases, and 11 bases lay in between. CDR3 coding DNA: TGTGCCAGCCTTCAGGCACTCAATCAGCCCCAGCATTTT. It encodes CASLQALNQPQHF.

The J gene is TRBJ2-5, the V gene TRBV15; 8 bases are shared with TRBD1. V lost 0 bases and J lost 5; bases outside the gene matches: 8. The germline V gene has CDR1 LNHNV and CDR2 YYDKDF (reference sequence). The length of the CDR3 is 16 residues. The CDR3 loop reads CATSRDLQGGTETQYF. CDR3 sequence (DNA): TGTGCCACCAGCAGAGACTTACAGGGGGGTACGGAGACCCAGTACTTC.

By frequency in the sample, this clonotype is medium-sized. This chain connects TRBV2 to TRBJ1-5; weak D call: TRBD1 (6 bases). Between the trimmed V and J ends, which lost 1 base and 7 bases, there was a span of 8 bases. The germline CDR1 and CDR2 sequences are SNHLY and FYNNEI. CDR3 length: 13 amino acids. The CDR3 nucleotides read TGTGCCAGCAGTGAAGAGGGGGTACAGCCCCAGCATTTT. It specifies CASSEEGVQPQHF.

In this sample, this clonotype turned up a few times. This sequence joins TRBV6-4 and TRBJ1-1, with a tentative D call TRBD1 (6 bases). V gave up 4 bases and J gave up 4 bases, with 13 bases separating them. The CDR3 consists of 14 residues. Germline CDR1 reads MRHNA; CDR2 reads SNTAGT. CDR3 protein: CASSAGAWSTEAFF. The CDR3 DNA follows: TGTGCCAGCAGTGCAGGGGCGTGGAGCACTGAAGCTTTCTTT.

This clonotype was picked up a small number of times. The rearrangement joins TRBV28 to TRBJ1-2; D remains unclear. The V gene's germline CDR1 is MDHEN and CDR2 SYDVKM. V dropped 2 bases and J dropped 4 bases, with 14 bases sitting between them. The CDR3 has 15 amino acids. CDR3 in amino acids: CASSLESGTRYGYTF. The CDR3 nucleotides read TGTGCCAGCAGTTTAGAATCGGGAACCCGCTATGGCTACACCTTC.

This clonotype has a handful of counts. For the CDR3, the DNA is TGCAGTGCTTTTTCCGGGACTAGTGCCTACGAGCAGTACTTC. Its protein is CSAFSGTSAYEQYF. This chain uses TRBV20-1 with TRBJ2-7, with 8 bases lining up with TRBD2. The CDR3 loop spans 14 amino acids. CDR1 and CDR2 from the germline V gene are DFQATT and SNEGSKA (reference sequence). V lost 5 bases to trimming and J lost 2 bases; unmatched junction nucleotides: 8.

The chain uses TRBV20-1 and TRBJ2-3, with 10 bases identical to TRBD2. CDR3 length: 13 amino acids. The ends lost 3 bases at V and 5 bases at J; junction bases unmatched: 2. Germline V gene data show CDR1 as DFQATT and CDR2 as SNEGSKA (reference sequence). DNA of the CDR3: TGCAGTGCTAGTGCTAGCGGGGGAGATACGCAGTATTTT. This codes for CSASASGGDTQYF.

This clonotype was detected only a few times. In DNA form, the CDR3 reads TGTGCCAGCAGCTTTTCAGGGGGTGGAAACACCATATATTTT. Amino acids: CASSFSGGGNTIYF. The genes are TRBV7-9 and TRBJ1-3; 7 bases match TRBD1. The CDR3 is made up of 14 amino acids. Losses at the gene ends were 3 bases for V and 3 bases for J; bases not matched to a gene: 2. Germline CDR1 reads SEHNR; CDR2 reads FQNEAQ (reference sequence).

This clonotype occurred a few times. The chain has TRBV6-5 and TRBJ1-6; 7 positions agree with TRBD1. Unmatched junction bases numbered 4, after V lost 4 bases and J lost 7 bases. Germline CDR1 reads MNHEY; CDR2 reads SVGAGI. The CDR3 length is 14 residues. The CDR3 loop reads CASSSQGSNSPLHF. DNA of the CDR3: TGTGCCAGCAGTTCACAGGGGAGCAATTCACCCCTCCACTTT.

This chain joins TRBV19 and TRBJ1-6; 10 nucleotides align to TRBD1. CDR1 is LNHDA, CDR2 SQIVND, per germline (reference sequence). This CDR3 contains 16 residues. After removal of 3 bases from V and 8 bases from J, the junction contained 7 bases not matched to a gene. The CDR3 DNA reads TGTGCCAGTAGTATCCTGAGGACAGGGGGGTATTCACCCCTCCACTTT. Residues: CASSILRTGGYSPLHF.

The CDR3 region is CASSPGWNEQFF. The CDR3, as DNA: TGTGCCAGTAGTCCGGGGTGGAATGAGCAGTTCTTC. The V and J genes are TRBV19 and TRBJ2-1; D possibly corresponds to TRBD2 (5 bases). Germline V lookup: CDR1 LNHDA, CDR2 SQIVND (reference sequence). Between the trimmed V and J ends, which lost 5 bases and 7 bases, there was a span of 9 bases. This CDR3 has 12 residues.

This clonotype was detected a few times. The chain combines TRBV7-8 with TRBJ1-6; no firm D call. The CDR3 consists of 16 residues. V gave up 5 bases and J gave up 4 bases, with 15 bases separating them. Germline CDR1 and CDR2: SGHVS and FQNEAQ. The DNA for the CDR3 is TGTGCCAGCAGCCCCCTCGGGGAAGATTATAATTCACCCCTCCACTTT. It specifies CASSPLGEDYNSPLHF.

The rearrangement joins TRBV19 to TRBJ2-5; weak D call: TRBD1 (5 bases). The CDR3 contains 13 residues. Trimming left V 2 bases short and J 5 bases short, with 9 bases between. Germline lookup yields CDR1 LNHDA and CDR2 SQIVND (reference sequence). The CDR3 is CASSIQGSETQYF. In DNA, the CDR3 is TGTGCCAGTAGTATACAGGGTTCGGAGACCCAGTACTTC.

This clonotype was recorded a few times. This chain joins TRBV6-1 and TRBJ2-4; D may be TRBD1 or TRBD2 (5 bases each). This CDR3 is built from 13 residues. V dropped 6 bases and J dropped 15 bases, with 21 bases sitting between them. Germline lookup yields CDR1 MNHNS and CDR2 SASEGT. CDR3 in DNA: TGTGCCAGCAGAGCCCGGGACCTCCCCTTTTGGTACTTC. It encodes CASRARDLPFWYF.

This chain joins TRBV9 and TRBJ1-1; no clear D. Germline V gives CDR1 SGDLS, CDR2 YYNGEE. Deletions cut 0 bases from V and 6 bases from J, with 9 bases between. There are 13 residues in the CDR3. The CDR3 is CASSVEDRAEAFF. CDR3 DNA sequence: TGTGCCAGCAGCGTAGAGGACCGGGCTGAAGCTTTCTTT.

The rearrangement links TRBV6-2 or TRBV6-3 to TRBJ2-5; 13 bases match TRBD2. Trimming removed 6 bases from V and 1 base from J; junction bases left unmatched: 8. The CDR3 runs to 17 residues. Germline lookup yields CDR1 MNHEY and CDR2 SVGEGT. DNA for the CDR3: TGTGCCAGCAGCGGGCAGAGACTAGCGGGGGGCCAAGAGACCCAGTACTTC. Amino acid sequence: CASSGQRLAGGQETQYF.

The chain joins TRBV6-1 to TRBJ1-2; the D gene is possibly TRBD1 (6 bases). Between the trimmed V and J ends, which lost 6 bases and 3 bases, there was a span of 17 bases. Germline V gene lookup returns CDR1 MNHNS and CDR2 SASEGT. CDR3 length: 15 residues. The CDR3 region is CASSPRTAGDYGYTF. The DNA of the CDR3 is TGTGCCAGCAGCCCCAGGACAGCCGGGGACTATGGCTACACCTTC.

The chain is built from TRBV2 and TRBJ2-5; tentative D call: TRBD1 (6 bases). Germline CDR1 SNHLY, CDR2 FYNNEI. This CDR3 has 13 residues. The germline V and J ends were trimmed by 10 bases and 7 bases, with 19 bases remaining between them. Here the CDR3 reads CATTGTLGGTQYF. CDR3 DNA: TGTGCCACCACCGGGACACTAGGGGGGACCCAGTACTTC.

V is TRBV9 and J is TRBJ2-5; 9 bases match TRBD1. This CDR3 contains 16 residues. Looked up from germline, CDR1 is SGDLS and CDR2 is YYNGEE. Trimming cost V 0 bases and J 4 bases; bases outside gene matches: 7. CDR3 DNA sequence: TGTGCCAGCAGCGTAGGGTCCCCGGGACAGGGAGAGACCCAGTACTTC. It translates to CASSVGSPGQGETQYF.

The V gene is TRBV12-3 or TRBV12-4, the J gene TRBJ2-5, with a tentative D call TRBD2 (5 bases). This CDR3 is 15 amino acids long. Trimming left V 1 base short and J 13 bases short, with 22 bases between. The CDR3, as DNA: TGTGCCAGCAGTTTAGGGTTCGGGGTAGGGTGGGTTAGGTACTTC. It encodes CASSLGFGVGWVRYF.

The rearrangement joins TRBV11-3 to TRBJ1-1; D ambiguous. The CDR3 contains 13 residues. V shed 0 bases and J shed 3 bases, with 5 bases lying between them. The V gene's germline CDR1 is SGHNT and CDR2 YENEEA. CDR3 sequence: CASSLESYTEAFF. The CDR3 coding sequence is TGTGCCAGCAGCTTAGAGTCCTACACTGAAGCTTTCTTT.

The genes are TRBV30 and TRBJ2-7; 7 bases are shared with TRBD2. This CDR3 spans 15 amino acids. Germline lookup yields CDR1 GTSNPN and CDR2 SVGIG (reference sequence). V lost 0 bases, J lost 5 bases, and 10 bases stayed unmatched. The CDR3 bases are TGTGCCTGGAGTGTACGGGGAGGGATTACTCACGAGCAGTACTTC. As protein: CAWSVRGGITHEQYF.